This T cell receptor beta chain originates from a study of shared clonotypes between healthy human individuals. Whole-study context: Plates per donor: three CD4 naive, three CD4 memory, two CD8 naive, one CD8 memory.

The assay was carried out at the deep level. Generated by immunoSEQ multiplex PCR, the TCRdb table keeps only in-frame clones and is missing some. The table has a few million clones, about 92% seen once. The germline V gene encodes CDR1 SGHTA and CDR2 FQGTGA. Trimming left V 0 bases short and J 5 bases short, with 5 bases between. The CDR3 has 13 residues. This clonotype was obtained from a man aged 18 to 29 in good health. Some clones in this sample may be carry-over from other donors' samples. The sample was naive CD4+ T cells from PBMCs. Subset given: CD45RA+ positively selected. V usage is TRBV7-3 and J usage is TRBJ2-1; D remains unclear. CDR3 coding DNA: TGTGCCAGCAGCTTAACGGGCCACAATGAGCAGTTCTTC. This translates into CASSLTGHNEQFF.